One and the same sample provided the 19 T cell receptor beta chains below, sequenced in a study of blood T cells in healthy people across ages. Through a sample-barcoded 5' primer and a J-beta primer mix, a second PCR was run for roughly 6 to 11 cycles. TCRdb used MiXCR to reprocess the 5' RACE reads, holding one entry per CDR3 protein. The profile shows fewer than 700,000 distinct CDR3 sequences, around 43% of them singletons. Input material: blood. All receptors come from a man aged 80 or over in good health.

This clonotype was counted a few times. This chain joins TRBV28 and TRBJ1-2; D may be TRBD1 (5 bases). Per the germline V gene, CDR1 is MDHEN and CDR2 is SYDVKM. V dropped 6 bases and J dropped 0 bases, with 11 bases sitting between them. The CDR3 contains 14 residues. The CDR3 region has the DNA TGTGCCAGCAGACGGGACTCAGCTAACTATGGCTACACCTTC. This codes for CASRRDSANYGYTF.

This clonotype has more than one count but fewer than ten. CDR3 amino acids: CASRSAVPGTDTQYF. CDR3 DNA sequence: TGTGCCAGCAGGTCCGCTGTCCCGGGCACAGATACGCAGTATTTT. The chain links TRBV7-2 to TRBJ2-3; the D is unclear. This CDR3 comprises 15 residues. With 6 bases removed from V and 1 base from J, the gap between germline ends came to 14 bases. Germline V gene lookup returns CDR1 SGHTA and CDR2 FQGNSA.

The chain links TRBV6-2 or TRBV6-3 to TRBJ1-2, with D hard to call. The CDR3 is 16 residues long. V lost 0 bases to trimming and J lost 4 bases, with 15 bases between them. The germline CDR1 and CDR2 sequences are MNHEY and SVGEGT. CDR3 sequence (DNA): TGTGCCAGCAGTTACTCGTTCGCACCCACTGGCTATGGCTACACCTTC. It yields the protein CASSYSFAPTGYGYTF.

The rearrangement uses TRBV9 and TRBJ2-1, with 8 bases that match TRBD2. In germline, CDR1 is SGDLS, CDR2 YYNGEE. With 3 bases clipped from V and 6 bases from J, the junction kept 8 bases outside the gene matches. The CDR3 totals 15 residues. CDR3 in DNA: TGTGCCAGCAGCGGACGGGCGGGAGGCGGCAATGAGCAGTTCTTC. Translation: CASSGRAGGGNEQFF.

The gene calls are TRBV5-1 and TRBJ1-2, with D maybe TRBD1 (6 bases). Trimming pared 4 bases from V and 0 bases from J, leaving 13 bases between. This CDR3 region has 15 residues. Per the germline V gene, CDR1 is SGHRS and CDR2 is YFSETQ. CDR3 in DNA: TGCGCCAGCAGCCTGGACAGCCGAGCTAACTATGGCTACACCTTC. Residues: CASSLDSRANYGYTF.

The V call is TRBV28, the J call TRBJ1-5; D is unresolved. Trimming removed 1 base at V and 6 bases at J, with 7 bases between. The CDR3 contains 13 residues. The germline V gene encodes CDR1 MDHEN and CDR2 SYDVKM. In DNA form, the CDR3 reads TGTGCCAGCAGTTTATTCCCCCTTCAGCCCCAGCATTTT. Translating gives CASSLFPLQPQHF.

This sequence joins TRBV29-1 and TRBJ2-3; 14 nucleotides match TRBD2. CDR3 size: 14 residues. Germline V CDR1 and CDR2: SQVTM, ANQGSEA. Trimming cost V 5 bases and J 5 bases; bases outside gene matches: 3. The DNA of the CDR3 is TGCAGCGTTCTTGGACTAGCGGGAGGAGATACGCAGTATTTT. It codes for CSVLGLAGGDTQYF.

The genes are TRBV20-1 and TRBJ1-4, with 9 nucleotides matching TRBD1. The CDR3 has 14 residues. V shed 6 bases and J 5 bases; nucleotides not matched to a gene: 7. Germline values: CDR1 DFQATT, CDR2 SNEGSKA (reference sequence). This CDR3 reads CSADPGQGNEKLFF. As DNA, the CDR3 is TGCAGTGCAGATCCGGGACAGGGCAATGAAAAACTGTTTTTT.

The sample holds one count of this clonotype. The V and J genes are TRBV9 and TRBJ1-1; 11 bases map to TRBD1. The CDR3 is made up of 17 amino acids. V gave up 4 bases and J gave up 1 base; unmatched junction bases: 9. Germline V CDR1 and CDR2: SGDLS, YYNGEE. This CDR3 reads CASSPGLGTGGNTEAFF. CDR3 sequence (DNA): TGTGCCAGCAGCCCGGGTTTGGGGACAGGGGGGAACACTGAAGCTTTCTTT.

Only a few counts were recorded for this clonotype. J is TRBJ2-6 and V is TRBV28; TRBD1 agrees at 12 bases. V gave up 3 bases and J gave up 2 bases; unmatched junction bases: 5. CDR1 is MDHEN and CDR2 is SYDVKM in the germline V gene. The CDR3 runs 18 residues. In nucleotides, the CDR3 is TGTGCCAGCAGTTTCGGGGGACAGGGGGCCCCTGGGGCCAACGTCCTGACTTTC. Its protein is CASSFGGQGAPGANVLTF.

With regard to this clonotype: The junction departs from the called germline gene at one end, perhaps through a read error. J is TRBJ2-5 and V is TRBV20-1; 7 bases line up with TRBD2. The end of the DNA is better explained by TRBJ2-7, so the J call may be wrong. CDR1 is DFQATT, CDR2 SNEGSKA, per germline (reference sequence). The CDR3 contains 14 residues. CDR3 region: CSVRERAGTNEQYF. CDR3 nucleotide sequence: TGCAGTGTTAGAGAGCGAGCGGGGACCAACGAGCAGTACTTC.

J is TRBJ2-3 and V is TRBV9; 9 bases map to TRBD1. Germline loops: CDR1 SGDLS, CDR2 YYNGEE. The CDR3 covers 16 residues. V was clipped by 3 bases and J by 2 bases; unmatched bases: 7. In DNA form, the CDR3 reads TGTGCCAGCAGCGCCGCGGGACAGGGCCTCACAGATACGCAGTATTTT. This sequence encodes CASSAAGQGLTDTQYF.

The chain carries TRBV3-1 and TRBJ2-1, with 8 positions matching TRBD1. With 2 bases clipped from V and 3 bases from J, the junction kept 0 bases outside the gene matches. CDR1 and CDR2 (germline): LGHDT, YNNKEL (reference sequence). The CDR3 has 14 residues. DNA of the CDR3: TGTGCCAGCAGCCAAACAGGGGGCTACAATGAGCAGTTCTTC. Protein: CASSQTGGYNEQFF.

In this sample, this clonotype turned up many times. As DNA, the CDR3 is TGCAGTGCTAGTAGTGGCAATCAGCCCCAGCATTTT. It is translated as CSASSGNQPQHF. The rearrangement joins TRBV20-1 to TRBJ1-5; D is unresolved. The V end lost 3 bases, the J end lost 2 bases, and 5 bases lay between the germline ends. CDR3 length: 12 residues. Germline V gene sequence: CDR1 DFQATT, CDR2 SNEGSKA (reference sequence).

The table lists this clonotype with many counts. The CDR3 reads CASSPRGPGTAVQETQYF. The CDR3 region has the DNA TGTGCCAGCAGCCCAAGGGGCCCCGGGACAGCAGTACAAGAGACCCAGTACTTC. This chain connects TRBV7-2 to TRBJ2-5, with 7 bases aligning to TRBD1. The CDR3 loop spans 18 amino acids. From germline, CDR1 is SGHTA and CDR2 FQGNSA. J was trimmed by 2 bases and V by 5 bases; bases with no gene match: 17.

The gene calls are TRBV5-1 and TRBJ2-7; D remains ambiguous. Germline V CDR1 and CDR2: SGHRS, YFSETQ. There are 14 residues in the CDR3. Trimming cost V 2 bases and J 2 bases, with 11 bases left between them. Written as DNA, the CDR3 is TGCGCCAGCAGCTTATCTAGAGAGGCCTACGAGCAGTACTTC. Its translation is CASSLSREAYEQYF.

V is TRBV6-6 and J is TRBJ2-1; 13 nucleotides line up with TRBD2. The CDR3 is 17 amino acids. Trimming took 5 bases from V and 0 from J; bases not matched to a gene: 4. Germline V lookup: CDR1 MNHNY, CDR2 SVGAGI (reference sequence). CDR3 nucleotides: TGTGCCAGCAGTCCGGGACTAGCGGGGAGCTCCTACAATGAGCAGTTCTTC. Protein: CASSPGLAGSSYNEQFF.

The gene calls are TRBV28 and TRBJ2-3; D is possibly TRBD1 or TRBD2 (5 bases each). V was pared by 7 bases and J by 5 bases, with 10 bases between. CDR3 length: 12 amino acids. Per the germline V gene, CDR1 is MDHEN and CDR2 is SYDVKM. The CDR3 sequence: CASMGDVDTQYF. CDR3 bases: TGTGCCAGCATGGGGGACGTAGATACGCAGTATTTT.

This clonotype has ten or more counts. This rearrangement joins TRBV7-9 to TRBJ1-2; D might be TRBD1 (5 bases). The CDR3 is 19 amino acids. Germline V gives CDR1 SEHNR, CDR2 FQNEAQ (reference sequence). Trimming took 5 bases from V and 6 from J, leaving 31 bases between them. The CDR3 region has the DNA TGTGCCAGCAGCGCAAACCTTTGGGGCCGATACACCCAGATAGATGGCTACACCTTC. Encoded protein: CASSANLWGRYTQIDGYTF.